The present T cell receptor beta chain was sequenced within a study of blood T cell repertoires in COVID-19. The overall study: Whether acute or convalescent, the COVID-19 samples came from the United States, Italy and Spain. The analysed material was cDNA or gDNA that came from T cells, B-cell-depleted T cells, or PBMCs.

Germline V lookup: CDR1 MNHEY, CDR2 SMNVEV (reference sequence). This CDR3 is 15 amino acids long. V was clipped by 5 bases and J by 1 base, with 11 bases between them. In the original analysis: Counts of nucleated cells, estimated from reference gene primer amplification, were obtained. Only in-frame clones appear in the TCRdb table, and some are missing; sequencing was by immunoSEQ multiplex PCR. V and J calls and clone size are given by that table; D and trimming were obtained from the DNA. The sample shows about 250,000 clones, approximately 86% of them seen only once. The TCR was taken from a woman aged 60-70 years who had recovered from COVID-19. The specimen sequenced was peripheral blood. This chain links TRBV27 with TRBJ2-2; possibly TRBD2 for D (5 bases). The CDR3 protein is CASSPRRQNTGELFF. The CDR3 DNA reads TGTGCCAGCAGTCCTAGGAGGCAGAACACCGGGGAGCTGTTTTTT.